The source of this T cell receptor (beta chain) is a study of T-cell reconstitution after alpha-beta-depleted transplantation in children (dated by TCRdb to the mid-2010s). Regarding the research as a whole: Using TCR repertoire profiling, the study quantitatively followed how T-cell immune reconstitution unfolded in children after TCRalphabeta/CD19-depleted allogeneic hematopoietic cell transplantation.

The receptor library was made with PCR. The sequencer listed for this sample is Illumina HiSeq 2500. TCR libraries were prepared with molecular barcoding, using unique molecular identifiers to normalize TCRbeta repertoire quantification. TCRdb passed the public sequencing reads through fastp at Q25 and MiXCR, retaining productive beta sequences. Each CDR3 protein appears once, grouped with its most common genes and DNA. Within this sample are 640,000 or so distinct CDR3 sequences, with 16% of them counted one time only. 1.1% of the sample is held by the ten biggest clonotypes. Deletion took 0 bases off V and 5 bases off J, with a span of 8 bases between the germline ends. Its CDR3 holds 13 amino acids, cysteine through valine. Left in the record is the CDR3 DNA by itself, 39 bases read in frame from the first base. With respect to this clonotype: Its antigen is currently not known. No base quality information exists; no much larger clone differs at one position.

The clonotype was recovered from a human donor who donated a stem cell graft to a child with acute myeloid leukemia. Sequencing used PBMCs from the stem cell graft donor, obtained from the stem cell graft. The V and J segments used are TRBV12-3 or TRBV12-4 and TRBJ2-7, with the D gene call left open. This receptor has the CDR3 CASSLAGYDEQYV. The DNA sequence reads TGTGCCAGCAGTTTAGCAGGGTACGACGAGCAGTACGTC.